The T cell receptor beta chain described here comes from a study of cytomegalovirus exposure and HLA in healthy donors. Overall study context: In an earlier analysis, 90 million to 130 million unique TCR beta sequences were found from some 200 million T cells. Study observations and caveats: According to a later analysis, donors in an Asian-associated ancestry cluster reportedly had fewer N-insertions than the approximately 670-donor mean.

As concerns this clone: The antigen is undetermined. The sample has other DNA sequences that encode this CDR3 too.

V was pared by 4 bases and J by 4 bases, with 3 bases of the junction left unmatched. The germline gives CDR1 SQVTM, CDR2 ANQGSEA. CDR3 length: 13 amino acids. The PCR ran on 60 Vbeta and 13 Jbeta primers. Profiled with immunoSEQ multiplex PCR; TCRdb holds only in-frame clones, not every one. This sample has under 85,000 clones; around 70% occur once, and the top ten carry 22%. This TCR was sampled from a woman in her 30s in good health and CMV-seropositive. This chain joins TRBV29-1 and TRBJ1-1; 10 positions match TRBD1. The material sequenced was PBMCs. CDR3 in DNA: TGCAGCGTTGGCCGGACAGGGGGCACTGAAGCTTTCTTT. Residues: CSVGRTGGTEAFF.